The TCR beta chain under discussion was sequenced for a study of control samples from healthy donors and cancer patients (TCRdb year 2020). To note about this clone: This receptor's antigen is unknown. Base qualities are not at hand, and no much larger clone is one base apart.

Library generation was performed with the immunoSEQ multiplex PCR assay. TCRdb stores this immuneACCESS table with in-frame sequences only. Part of the clones is absent; in the studies checked, under half of the shortfall reflects unresolved V genes, and no reason is known for the rest. The sample profile shows some 130,000 clones; around 92% of them were found once. The ten largest clones represent about 2.2% of the sample. CDR1 and CDR2 were assigned from the germline V gene (reference sequence) as SGHKS and YYEKEE. The cysteine opens and the phenylalanine closes a CDR3 of 17 amino acids. Of the read, only the CDR3 DNA is kept; its 51 bases are in frame from base 1. The junction shows trimming of 1 base on V and 8 bases on J, plus 19 bases between the germline ends.

The sequence was obtained from a woman aged 45-60 years in good health. Recombination joined TRBV5-5 with TRBJ1-6; the D segment could be TRBD1, given 6 matching bases. Sequencing used blood. Here is the DNA: TGTGCCAGCAGCTTGCGGGGGGCGCGGGTCGGGGATTCACCCCTCCACTTT. It translates as CASSLRGARVGDSPLHF.